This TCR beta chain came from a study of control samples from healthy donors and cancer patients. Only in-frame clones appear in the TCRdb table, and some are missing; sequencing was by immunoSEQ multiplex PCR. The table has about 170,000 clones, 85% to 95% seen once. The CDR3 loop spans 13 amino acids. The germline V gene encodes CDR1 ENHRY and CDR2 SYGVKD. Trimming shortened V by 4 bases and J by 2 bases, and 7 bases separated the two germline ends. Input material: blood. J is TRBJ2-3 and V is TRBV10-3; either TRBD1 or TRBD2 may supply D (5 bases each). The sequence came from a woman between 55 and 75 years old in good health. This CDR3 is CAISAGATDTQYF. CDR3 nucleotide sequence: TGTGCCATCAGTGCCGGGGCCACAGATACGCAGTATTTT.